Sequencing of this T cell receptor beta chain was carried out in a study of blood T cell repertoires in COVID-19. Study information: Some COVID-19 samples were acute and others convalescent; all came from the United States, Italy and Spain.

Germline CDR1 reads SGHRS; CDR2 reads YFSETQ. Trimming took off 4 bases at V and 5 bases at J, with 13 bases between the two ends. The CDR3 covers 14 residues. Original analysis: From reference gene primer amplification, estimates of nucleated cell counts were derived. The repertoire was sequenced with immunoSEQ multiplex PCR; TCRdb's copy has only in-frame clones and lacks some. The DNA was the basis for D and trimming; V, J and clone size are from that table. The sample has 45,000 to 65,000 clones; about nine tenths are singletons. This chain connects TRBV5-1 to TRBJ1-5; D is undetermined. The TCR originated in a man between 50 and 59 years old with active COVID-19. The sample taken for sequencing was peripheral blood. In DNA form, the CDR3 reads TGCGCCAGCAGCCCTCACGGCGGGGATCAGCCCCAGCATTTT. Its translation: CASSPHGGDQPQHF.